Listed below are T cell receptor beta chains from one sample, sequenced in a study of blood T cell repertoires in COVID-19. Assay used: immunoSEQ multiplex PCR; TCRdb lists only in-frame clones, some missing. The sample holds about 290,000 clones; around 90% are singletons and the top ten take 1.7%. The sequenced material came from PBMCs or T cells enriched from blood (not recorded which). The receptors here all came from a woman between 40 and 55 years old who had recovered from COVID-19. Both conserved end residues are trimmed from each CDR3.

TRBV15,ATSRDRGREQY
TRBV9,ASSVHQGAETDTQY
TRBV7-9,ASSLSLAGSYNEQF
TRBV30,AWRGLAGSTDTQY
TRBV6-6,ASRRGWPTENIQY
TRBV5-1,ASSLYRGGDTSTDTQY
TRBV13,ASSSSGSSYNEQF
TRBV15,ATSNRLTLTDTQY
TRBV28,ASSSPPSDEAF
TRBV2,ASSAGGNTIY
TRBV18,ASSPYSPEISGNTIY
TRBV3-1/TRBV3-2,ASSQDSGQGVFEQY
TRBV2,ASRYRGSNGQPQH
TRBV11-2,ASSSRLDSNTGELF
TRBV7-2,ASSSRVLAVEQF
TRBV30,AWRYKRGARNYGYT
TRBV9,ASSVVSLLAPETQY
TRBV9,ASSTPGLAGNEQF
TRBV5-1,ASSLNSRVGYT
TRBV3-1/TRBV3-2,ASSHPNEQF
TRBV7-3,ASSLTGEGAGTGELF
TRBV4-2,ASSQDRQGPTGYT
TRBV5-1,ASSGPTSGVGTDTQY
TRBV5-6,ASSLAPQEPRTLFYGYT
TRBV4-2,ASSQGSSGSPYEQF
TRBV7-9,ASEKTGSEKLF
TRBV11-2,ASSLWASGGYNEQF
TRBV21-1,ASSFAVRTGRADTQY
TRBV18,ASSPDSAGNTIY
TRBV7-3,ASSRSGQGFYDEQF
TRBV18,ASSLGTGTSGQETQY
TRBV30,AWSDGLAHTQY
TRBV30,AWSVLRRSSYEQY
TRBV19,ASEGGRGVTEAF
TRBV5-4,ASSLEEGITEAF
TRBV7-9,ASSLVLPGLIYEQY
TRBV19,ASRGVRGAEDQPQH
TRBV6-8,ANQPHPGRGETQY
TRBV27,ASSLVGTSSYNEQF
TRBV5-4,ASSFPSGQGVGGYT
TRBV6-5,ASSRQGSGYT
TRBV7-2,ASSLAPGGFINEQF
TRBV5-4,ASSRDRGNGYT
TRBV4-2,ASSHFTGELF
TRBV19,ASKPSGRTYEQY